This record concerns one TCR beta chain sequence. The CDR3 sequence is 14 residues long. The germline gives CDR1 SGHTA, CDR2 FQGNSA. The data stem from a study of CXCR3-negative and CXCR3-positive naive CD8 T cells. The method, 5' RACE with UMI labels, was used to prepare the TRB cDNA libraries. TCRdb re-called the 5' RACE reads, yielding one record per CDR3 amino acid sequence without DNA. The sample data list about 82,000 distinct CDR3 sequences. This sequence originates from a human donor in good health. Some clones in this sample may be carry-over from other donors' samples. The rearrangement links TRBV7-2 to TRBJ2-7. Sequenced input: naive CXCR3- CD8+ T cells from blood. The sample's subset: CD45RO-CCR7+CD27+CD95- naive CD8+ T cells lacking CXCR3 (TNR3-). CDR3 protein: CASSLYAGSYEQYF.